Listed below are T cell receptor beta chains from one sample, sequenced in a study of blood T cell repertoires in COVID-19. The table came from immunoSEQ multiplex PCR; TCRdb's copy has only in-frame clones and leaves some out. This sample carries 150,000 to 200,000 clones, 82% of them seen once, and the ten largest clones take approximately 21%. The source material was peripheral blood. Source of these receptors: a woman aged 80 or over with acute or convalescent COVID-19. CDR3s include the opening cysteine and the closing phenylalanine or tryptophan. The order of the fields is V gene, CDR3 protein.

>TRBV4-1
CASSLKWTEYNQPQHF
>TRBV25-1
CASGPGQAPEQYF
>TRBV19
CASSPQSATNEKLFF
>TRBV25-1
CASSLSGNTIYF
>TRBV2
CASRAGREDWNNEQFF
>TRBV5-1
CASSLDRVGNEQFF
>TRBV3-1/TRBV3-2
CASSRPGLAGPNEQFF
>TRBV7-9
CASSGNSGDTQYF
>TRBV10-1
CASSECRVRYGYTF
>TRBV19
CATRPGQGNSPLHF
>TRBV15
CATSRDSRTSKNEQFF
>TRBV7-2
CASSSQSRQGEKLFF
>TRBV29-1
CSVENQGARGYTF
>TRBV5-1
CASSLLVNYGYTF
>TRBV3-1/TRBV3-2
CASSRTGGIGANYGYTF
>TRBV19
CASSLRAGGTQPQHF
>TRBV5-4
CASSLGGRVGETQYF
>TRBV9
CASSVVGSGRDEQFF